Below are 14 T cell receptor beta chains sequenced from a single sample in a study of beta chain features in type 1 diabetes. Every isolated RNA sample was fully reverse transcribed, so sequencing captured expressed TCRB transcripts. Clones were read by immunoSEQ multiplex PCR, and TCRdb kept only the in-frame ones, dropping some. The sample lists roughly 350,000 clones, around a tenth occurring once. Overall study results and limits: There was a moderate but significant shortening of TCRB CDR3s in all four CD4+ subsets of Type 1 diabetes patients.

These TCRs are of unknown antigen specificity. What was sequenced was central memory CD4+ T cells from blood. The receptor source for this set is a young man with type 1 diabetes.

The sample holds a few counts of this clone. The chain is built from TRBV2 and TRBJ1-4; no reliable D call. The germline CDR1 and CDR2 sequences are SNHLY and FYNNEI. Trimming removed 2 bases at V and 7 bases at J, with 11 bases between. The CDR3 runs to 14 residues. The CDR3 DNA follows: TGTGCCAGCAGTGAAAACAGCAACCTTGAAAAACTGTTTTTT. Its translation: CASSENSNLEKLFF.

This clone has a handful of counts. The V and J genes are TRBV18 and TRBJ1-1; D is perhaps TRBD1 (5 bases). CDR1 is KGHSH and CDR2 is LQKENI in the germline V gene. The V and J ends lost 0 bases and 1 base respectively, with 12 bases between them. The CDR3 length is 16 residues. For the CDR3, the DNA is TGTGCCAGCTCACCACCGACCGGGGCCAGGAACACTGAAGCTTTCTTT. Protein product: CASSPPTGARNTEAFF.

This clone was observed a handful of times. V usage is TRBV29-1 and J usage is TRBJ1-2; a weak D match, TRBD1 (5 bases). The CDR3 sequence is 11 residues long. Trimming removed 7 bases at V and 8 bases at J, with 14 bases between. Germline CDR1 is SQVTM and CDR2 is ANQGSEA. This CDR3 is CSAGPPGGYTF. CDR3 DNA sequence: TGCAGCGCAGGCCCCCCAGGGGGCTACACCTTC.

This clone appeared a few times. V gene TRBV9 combines with J gene TRBJ2-5, with D possibly called TRBD1 or TRBD2 (5 bases each). CDR1 and CDR2 (germline): SGDLS, YYNGEE. The CDR3 has 15 residues. Trimming removed 2 bases from V and 5 bases from J, with 16 bases in between. The CDR3 sequence: CASSVAGTQRETQYF. The CDR3 DNA sequence: TGTGCCAGCAGCGTGGCCGGGACGCAACGGGAGACCCAGTACTTC.

The chain combines TRBV5-4 with TRBJ2-1; the D is unclear. Germline values: CDR1 SGHNT, CDR2 YYREEE (reference sequence). With 4 bases removed from V and 4 bases from J, the gap between germline ends came to 18 bases. The length of the CDR3 is 16 residues. Here the CDR3 DNA reads TGTGCCAGCAGCCCACCCCAAACGTTGGCGTACAATGAGCAGTTCTTC. It yields the protein CASSPPQTLAYNEQFF.

This clone was recorded at least ten times. This chain connects TRBV6-1 to TRBJ2-1; 9 bases agree with TRBD1. After removal of 6 bases from V and 7 bases from J, the junction contained 4 bases not matched to a gene. The V gene's germline CDR1 is MNHNS and CDR2 SASEGT. The CDR3 loop spans 13 amino acids. The CDR3 protein is CASRLTGGNEQFF. As DNA, the CDR3 is TGTGCCAGCAGATTGACAGGGGGGAATGAGCAGTTCTTC.

This rearrangement joins TRBV19 to TRBJ2-2; 8 bases fit TRBD1. The germline V gene encodes CDR1 LNHDA and CDR2 SQIVND (reference sequence). The CDR3 is made up of 14 amino acids. The J segment lost 3 bases and the V segment lost 11 bases, leaving 8 bases of the junction unmatched. The CDR3 sequence: CASQGELDTGELFF. DNA for the CDR3: TGTGCCTCACAGGGGGAATTGGACACCGGGGAGCTGTTTTTT.

V is TRBV6-1 and J is TRBJ2-7, with D perhaps given as TRBD1 or TRBD2 (5 bases each). Trimming cost V 4 bases and J 0 bases, with 10 bases left between them. In germline, CDR1 is MNHNS, CDR2 SASEGT. CDR3 length equals 14 residues. CDR3 bases: TGTGCCAGCAGTGGGGACGTCTACTCCTACGAGCAGTACTTC. It is translated as CASSGDVYSYEQYF.

This clone was detected a few times. The rearrangement links TRBV6-5 to TRBJ2-1, with 8 bases fitting TRBD2. Germline loops: CDR1 MNHEY, CDR2 SVGAGI. The CDR3 extends over 16 amino acids. After removal of 0 bases from V and 7 bases from J, the junction contained 8 bases not matched to a gene. The chain's CDR3 is CASSYSTAGVGNEQFF. DNA of the CDR3: TGTGCCAGCAGTTACTCGACAGCGGGAGTGGGTAATGAGCAGTTCTTC.

This clone was seen at least ten times. The chain's CDR3 is CASSPILAGDYEQYF. CDR3 bases: TGTGCCAGTAGTCCGATACTAGCGGGGGACTACGAGCAGTACTTC. The chain joins TRBV19 to TRBJ2-7, with 11 bases that match TRBD2. After removal of 5 bases from V and 3 bases from J, the junction contained 6 bases not matched to a gene. The CDR3 extends over 15 amino acids. Germline CDR1 and CDR2: LNHDA and SQIVND (reference sequence).

The chain joins TRBV30 to TRBJ2-5; 8 bases are shared with TRBD2. Germline V lookup: CDR1 GTSNPN, CDR2 SVGIG (reference sequence). Unmatched junction bases numbered 6, after V lost 2 bases and J lost 4 bases. The CDR3 runs to 14 residues. The CDR3 DNA reads as TGTGCCTGGAGTCTCCGGGGGGGATCAGAGACCCAGTACTTC. Amino acids: CAWSLRGGSETQYF.

This clone was seen only a few times. V and J are TRBV7-9 and TRBJ1-5; D is possibly TRBD1 (5 bases). This CDR3 comprises 15 residues. CDR1 and CDR2 from the germline V gene are SEHNR and FQNEAQ (reference sequence). V was shortened by 5 bases and J by 3 bases, with 14 bases between the two germline ends. The CDR3 spells CASSPAGGYNQPQHF. The CDR3 DNA sequence: TGTGCCAGCAGCCCGGCCGGGGGGTACAATCAGCCCCAGCATTTT.

V usage is TRBV27 and J usage is TRBJ2-5, with D perhaps TRBD1 or TRBD2 (5 bases each). The germline gives CDR1 MNHEY, CDR2 SMNVEV (reference sequence). The CDR3 runs to 16 residues. Trimming took 5 bases from V and 1 from J, leaving 17 bases between them. The CDR3 spells CASSPKGLSAQETQYF. In DNA, the CDR3 is TGTGCCAGCAGTCCCAAGGGGCTTAGCGCCCAAGAGACCCAGTACTTC.

This sequence joins TRBV19 and TRBJ1-1; the match to TRBD1 covers 8 bases. Germline CDR1 LNHDA, CDR2 SQIVND (reference sequence). Germline trimming cut 2 bases from V and 4 bases from J; bases unmatched to any gene: 3. CDR3 length equals 14 residues. The CDR3 loop reads CASSIRQGSTEAFF. The CDR3 bases are TGTGCCAGTAGTATACGACAGGGGAGCACTGAAGCTTTCTTT.